The 5 T cell receptor beta chains listed next were all sequenced from one sample in a study of spatial heterogeneity in lung cancer. In TCRdb, the 5' RACE reads were re-called with MiXCR into one record per CDR3 protein. Here the sample spans 45,000 or so distinct CDR3 sequences, 7.5% to 9% being singletons. Described time point: sample taken at primary tumor resection. Whole RNA, isolated from tumor, nontumor lung or frozen PBMC, was sequenced without prior sorting. Sample: PBMCs, taken at surgery. The receptors derive from a female donor with early-stage non-small cell lung cancer.

This chain links TRBV7-2 with TRBJ2-5, with TRBD1 matching 10 bases. Unmatched junction bases numbered 11, after V lost 7 bases and J lost 3 bases. The CDR3 is 16 residues long. CDR1 is SGHTA and CDR2 is FQGNSA in the germline V gene. CDR3: CASTFPGQGYEETQYF. The CDR3 DNA reads TGTGCCAGCACCTTTCCGGGACAGGGGTACGAAGAGACCCAGTACTTC. The full variable domain, its missing parts supplied by reference TRBV7-2 and TRBJ2-5, is GAGVSQSPSNKVTEKGKDVELRCDPISGHTALYWYRQSLGQGLEFLIYFQGNSAPDKSGLPSDRFSAERTGGSVSTLTIQRTQQEDSAVYLCASTFPGQGYEETQYFGPGTRLLVL.

This clonotype was counted many times. The chain employs TRBV27 and TRBJ2-3; the match to TRBD1 covers 8 bases. This CDR3 has 16 residues. Germline CDR1 and CDR2: MNHEY and SMNVEV (reference sequence). The V gene end was trimmed by 4 bases and the J gene end by 2 bases; junction bases not matched to a gene: 8. This chain's CDR3 is CASSSYGTGLTDTQYF. The CDR3 DNA reads as TGTGCCAGCAGTTCATACGGGACAGGTCTCACAGATACGCAGTATTTT.

This clonotype was detected many times. A junction end diverges from the germline sequence, so it may reflect a read error. This rearrangement joins TRBV10-1 to TRBJ1-1; D remains unclear. The CDR3 extends over 13 amino acids. Germline CDR1 reads WNHNN; CDR2 reads SYGVQD (reference sequence). The CDR3 DNA is TGCGCCAGCAGTGAGGGGATGAACACTGAAGCTTCCTTT. It codes for CASSEGMNTEASF.

V is TRBV5-1 and J is TRBJ1-3; D unresolved. V was cut by 5 bases and J by 0 bases, with 9 bases left in between. Germline CDR1 is SGHRS and CDR2 is YFSETQ. The CDR3 loop spans 14 amino acids. CDR3 coding DNA: TGCGCCAGCAGTACGGGAGACTCTGGAAACACCATATATTTT. Its protein product is CASSTGDSGNTIYF.

In this sample, this clonotype turned up a few times. This rearrangement joins TRBV15 to TRBJ1-2, with a weak D call TRBD1 (5 bases). V lost 4 bases and J 5 bases, leaving 11 bases between the germline ends. Looked up from germline, CDR1 is LNHNV and CDR2 is YYDKDF (reference sequence). The CDR3 runs to 13 residues. CDR3 bases: TGTGCCACCAGCAAGGGGCTTCTTTATGGCTACACCTTC. This translates into CATSKGLLYGYTF.